A single sample is the source of the 5 T cell receptor beta chains below, sequenced in a study of Graves' ophthalmopathy and Graves' hyperthyroidism. RNA transcripts were the template, and TCR beta CDR3 regions were amplified from them. RT-PCR in the first round used HTBI primers; a second-round multiplex PCR followed. A single record per CDR3 protein comes from TCRdb applying MiXCR to the multiplex PCR reads. The sample holds 1 million to 1.3 million distinct CDR3 sequences; 35% to 40% are singletons and the top ten take around 10%. Sequences were obtained from peripheral blood or thyroid tissue (not recorded which). The receptors derive from an adult man with Graves' hyperthyroidism.

Of note for this clonotype: One base away lies a much larger clone, so this may be a sequencing read error. This sequence joins TRBV6-1 and TRBJ2-5, with 9 positions matching TRBD2. This CDR3 contains 14 residues. The V gene end was trimmed by 5 bases and the J gene end by 3 bases; junction bases not matched to a gene: 4. Germline loops: CDR1 MNHNS, CDR2 SASEGT. The CDR3 sequence: CASSYAGGKETQYF. CDR3 nucleotides: TGTGCCAGCAGTTACGCGGGAGGGAAAGAGACCCAGTACTTC.

Details on this clonotype: This sequence may be a read error, since a much larger clone differs from it by one base. V gene TRBV5-1 combines with J gene TRBJ1-3; maybe TRBD1 (5 bases). CDR1 is SGHRS and CDR2 is YFSETQ in the germline V gene. This CDR3 has 15 amino acids. The CDR3 loop is CASSLQGSSGDTIYF. CDR3 DNA sequence: TGCGCCAGCAGCTTGCAGGGTAGTTCTGGAGACACCATATATTTT.

This clonotype was seen at least ten times. CDR3 coding DNA: TGTGCCAGCAGGCGGGACAGGGTTCTTTTTGGCTACACCTTC. Its translation: CASRRDRVLFGYTF. The chain uses TRBV5-6 and TRBJ1-2; 9 bases line up with TRBD1. V was clipped by 5 bases and J by 7 bases; unmatched bases: 9. Looked up from germline, CDR1 is SGHDT and CDR2 is YYEEEE. The CDR3 has 14 amino acids.

J is TRBJ2-5 and V is TRBV7-2, with 8 bases identical to TRBD1. The J call is in doubt because the DNA end fits TRBJ2-1 better. Germline CDR1 SGHTA, CDR2 FQGNSA. There are 15 residues in the CDR3. The CDR3 sequence: CASSFRGPRYNEQFF. CDR3 nucleotides: TGTGCCAGCAGCTTCAGGGGGCCCCGTTACAATGAGCAGTTCTTC.

Details on this clonotype: One junction end does not reproduce the germline sequence, and a read error may be involved. The rearrangement links TRBV29-1 to TRBJ2-6; a weak D match, TRBD1 (7 bases). Germline lookup yields CDR1 SQVTM and CDR2 ANQGSEA. The CDR3 contains 13 residues. CDR3 in amino acids: CSALGQGGTAAAF. In DNA form, the CDR3 reads TGCAGCGCCCTCGGCCAGGGGGGAACGGCGGCAGCTTTC.